The 12 T cell receptor beta chains listed next were all sequenced from one sample in a study of T cell repertoires in aging, cancer and after chemotherapy. Amplification of TCR beta used genomic DNA extracted from peripheral blood. TRB rearrangements spanning V, D and J were amplified using mixed TRB-A/B primers. TCRdb called the multiplex PCR reads again in MiXCR, with one record for every CDR3 protein. The sample shows thousands of distinct CDR3 sequences, 22% of them seen only once. Sequencing was done on a sample of blood. Receptors originate from a human donor with a blood cancer.

The V and J genes are TRBV7-9 and TRBJ1-3; D ambiguous. The V gene's germline CDR1 is SEHNR and CDR2 FQNEAQ (reference sequence). This CDR3 is built from 15 residues. Trimming pared 5 bases from V and 2 bases from J, leaving 13 bases between. Here the CDR3 DNA reads TGTGCCAGCAGCCCTGTGTGGGTGGCTGGAAACACCATATATTTT. The encoded protein is CASSPVWVAGNTIYF.

By proportion, this clonotype is medium-sized. The rearrangement links TRBV19 to TRBJ1-3; D unresolved. CDR1 and CDR2 (germline): LNHDA, SQIVND (reference sequence). Deletions cut 6 bases from V and 8 bases from J, with 20 bases between. The CDR3 length is 15 residues. This CDR3 is CASRLRTGYGDTIYF. The CDR3 DNA reads TGTGCCAGTAGGTTGCGGACTGGTTACGGGGACACCATATATTTT.

The chain uses TRBV12-5 and TRBJ2-2, with unresolved D. Deletions cut 1 base from V and 7 bases from J, with 7 bases between. The length of the CDR3 is 13 residues. Germline CDR1 LGHNT, CDR2 FRNRAP. The CDR3 bases are TGTGCTAGTGGTTTGGCCTCATACGGGGAGCTGTTTTTT. Translation: CASGLASYGELFF.

V gene TRBV5-4 combines with J gene TRBJ2-7; 14 bases align to TRBD2. CDR1 and CDR2 from the germline V gene are SGHNT and YYREEE (reference sequence). The trim removed 0 bases at V and 3 bases at J, leaving 2 bases unmatched. The CDR3 has 16 residues. The CDR3 region has the DNA TGTGCCAGCAGCTTGGGAGGGACTAGCGGGAGCTACGAGCAGTACTTC. Translation: CASSLGGTSGSYEQYF.

This clonotype showed up just a few times. The chain has TRBV6-6 and TRBJ2-1; 11 bases are shared with TRBD2. CDR1 and CDR2 (germline): MNHNY, SVGAGI (reference sequence). The CDR3 contains 18 residues. After removal of 1 base from V and 0 bases from J, the junction contained 5 bases not matched to a gene. The CDR3 is CASSYYGTSGSSYNEQFF. CDR3 bases: TGTGCCAGCAGTTACTATGGGACTAGCGGAAGCTCCTACAATGAGCAGTTCTTC.

This clonotype has only a few counts. The chain links TRBV12-3 or TRBV12-4 to TRBJ2-1, with a tentative D call TRBD2 (6 bases). The CDR3 loop spans 14 amino acids. V was pared by 7 bases and J by 7 bases, with 17 bases between. The chain's CDR3 is CASNTGESRNEQFF. The CDR3 DNA reads as TGTGCCAGCAATACGGGAGAATCAAGAAATGAGCAGTTCTTC.

By sample fraction, this clonotype is medium-sized. The genes are TRBV5-5 and TRBJ2-1; 7 bases map to TRBD2. This CDR3 comprises 15 residues. Losses at the gene ends were 3 bases for V and 8 bases for J; bases not matched to a gene: 11. Per the germline V gene, CDR1 is SGHKS and CDR2 is YYEKEE (reference sequence). The CDR3 reads CASSWGGLAADEQFF. In DNA, the CDR3 is TGTGCCAGCAGCTGGGGCGGGCTAGCGGCAGATGAGCAGTTCTTC.

This clonotype was recorded only once. This chain joins TRBV20-1 and TRBJ2-1; D perhaps matches TRBD1 (5 bases). Germline-derived CDR1 and CDR2 are DFQATT and SNEGSKA (reference sequence). This CDR3 region has 14 residues. With 8 bases removed from V and 8 bases from J, the gap between germline ends came to 22 bases. The CDR3 sequence is CSPITPSQGHEQFF. The CDR3 DNA reads as TGCAGTCCCATTACCCCATCTCAGGGCCATGAGCAGTTCTTC.

This clonotype is medium-sized by share. The CDR3 DNA is TGTGCCTGGAGTGTACAGGGACATAGCAATCAGCCCCAGCATTTT. Translated, it gives CAWSVQGHSNQPQHF. The rearrangement joins TRBV30 to TRBJ1-5, with D possibly TRBD1 on 6 matching bases. The CDR3 has 15 residues. In germline, CDR1 is GTSNPN, CDR2 SVGIG (reference sequence). V lost 0 bases and J lost 0, with 9 bases in between.

The chain joins TRBV5-1 to TRBJ2-2; either TRBD1 or TRBD2 may fit D (7 bases each). Between the trimmed V and J ends, which lost 4 bases and 4 bases, there was a span of 17 bases. Germline loops: CDR1 SGHRS, CDR2 YFSETQ. CDR3 length: 16 residues. The CDR3 region has the DNA TGCGCCAGCAGCCTTCGACAGGGAGGGAGCACCGGGGAGCTGTTTTTT. Encoded protein: CASSLRQGGSTGELFF.

In its sample, this clonotype ranks as medium-sized (0.01 to 0.1%). This chain joins TRBV5-5 and TRBJ2-5; D may be TRBD2 (5 bases). The V gene lost 4 bases and the J gene lost 1 base, with 14 bases spanning the gap. The CDR3 extends over 15 amino acids. Germline CDR1 SGHKS, CDR2 YYEKEE (reference sequence). In DNA, the CDR3 is TGTGCCAGCAGCCGGATGAGGGTCATCCAAGAGACCCAGTACTTC. It codes for CASSRMRVIQETQYF.

The V gene is TRBV25-1, the J gene TRBJ1-2; 8 bases line up with TRBD1. The CDR3 is made up of 14 amino acids. V shed 1 base, J shed 7 bases, and the junction held 5 bases outside the gene matches. CDR1 MGHDK and CDR2 SYGVNS come from the germline V gene. The CDR3 loop reads CASSESQGATGYTF. The CDR3 bases are TGTGCCAGCAGTGAATCCCAGGGGGCCACTGGCTACACCTTC.